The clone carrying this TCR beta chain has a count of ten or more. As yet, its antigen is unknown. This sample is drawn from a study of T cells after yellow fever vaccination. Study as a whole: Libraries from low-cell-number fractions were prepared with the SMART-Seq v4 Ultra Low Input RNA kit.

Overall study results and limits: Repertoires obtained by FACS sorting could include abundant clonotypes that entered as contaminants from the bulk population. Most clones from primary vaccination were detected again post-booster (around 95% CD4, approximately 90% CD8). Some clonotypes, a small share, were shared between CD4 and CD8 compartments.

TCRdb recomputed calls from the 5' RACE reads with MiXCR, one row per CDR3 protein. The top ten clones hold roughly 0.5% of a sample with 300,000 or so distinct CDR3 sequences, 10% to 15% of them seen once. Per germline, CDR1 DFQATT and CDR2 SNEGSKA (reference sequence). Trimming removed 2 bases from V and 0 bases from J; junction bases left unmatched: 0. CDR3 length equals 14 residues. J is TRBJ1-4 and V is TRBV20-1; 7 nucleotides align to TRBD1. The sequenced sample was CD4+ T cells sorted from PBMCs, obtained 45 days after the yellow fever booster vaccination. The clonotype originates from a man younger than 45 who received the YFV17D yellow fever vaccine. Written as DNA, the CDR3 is TGCAGTGCTAGAAGGGGGCCAACTAATGAAAAACTGTTTTTT. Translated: CSARRGPTNEKLFF.